The T cell receptor beta chain described here comes from a study of post-analysis software for immune sequencing data (dated by TCRdb to between 2015 and 2016). In terms of the full investigation: Relapsing-remitting, secondary progressive and progressive-relapsing multiple sclerosis were recorded as disease courses, and subtype annotation was lacking for some patients. The multiple sclerosis patient repertoires were compared with some twelve previously published healthy control repertoires from donors aged roughly 6 to 27 years. A subset of samples was prepared in parallel using single-end sample barcoding, then pooled and co-amplified after Illumina adapter ligation. What the work shows at the level of the full study, not this receptor alone: Normalized Chao1 diversity was significantly lower in multiple sclerosis patients than controls, suggesting substantial peripheral T-cell clonal expansion. When samples were clustered directly using the F measure, samples prepared in the same batch co-clustered strongly, which prompted a batch-effect correction. The control group was slightly older than the multiple sclerosis patient group.

To note about this clonotype: The antigen it binds to is not known. No much larger clone exists at a distance of one base, and base qualities are not known.

The library was made by PCR. The data were produced on an Illumina HiSeq 2500. Unique molecular identifiers were incorporated into TCR beta cDNA libraries to reduce PCR and sequencing biases. Approximately 500,000 cDNA molecules were obtained per 1 to 10 million input T cells, so each molecule approximated one T cell. The patient libraries were prepared and sequenced using the same protocol as the earlier healthy control dataset. Within a given batch, samples were prepared together, multiplexed and sequenced on the same HiSeq lane. Per the original workflow: Raw barcoded reads were processed with MIGEC, discarding single-read molecular identifier groups before consensus assembly and CDR3 extraction. Clonotype tables were post-analysed with VDJtools, and diversity was normalized by down-sampling all datasets to the smallest sample size. Repertoire overlap clustering matched CDR3 amino acid but not nucleotide sequences to correct batch-related cross-sample contamination. Clones were called with MiXCR by TCRdb after fastp trimmed the public reads at Q25, and only in-frame beta chains were retained. A single entry per CDR3 protein holds the most common genes and DNA from its merged rows. In this record, the V and J calls reflect TCRdb's handling and not the investigators' own analysis. The sample yields 750,000 to 950,000 distinct CDR3 sequences; 53% were counted once. The top ten constitute 4.6% of the sample.

To demonstrate the VDJtools post-analysis software, TCR beta repertoires were profiled from the peripheral blood of some 12 young patients with multiple sclerosis. Multiple sclerosis patients were children and adolescents aged roughly 6 to 16 years. The TCR comes from a girl aged 5-17 years with multiple sclerosis. Material for sequencing was blood.

Here is the DNA: TGTGCCAGCAGTGCGGGGGGGCGCGAGCAGTACTTC. The resulting protein is CASSAGGREQYF. The sequence links TRBV6-1 to TRBJ2-7, and 8 junctional nucleotides match TRBD2. Counted from cysteine to phenylalanine, this CDR3 has 12 amino acids. The kept DNA is CDR3 alone, 36 bases in frame from the first base. The junction shows trimming of 4 bases on V and 6 bases on J, and the gene matches do not reach 2 bases of it. Based on the germline V gene, the CDR1 and CDR2 sequences are MNHNS and SASEGT.